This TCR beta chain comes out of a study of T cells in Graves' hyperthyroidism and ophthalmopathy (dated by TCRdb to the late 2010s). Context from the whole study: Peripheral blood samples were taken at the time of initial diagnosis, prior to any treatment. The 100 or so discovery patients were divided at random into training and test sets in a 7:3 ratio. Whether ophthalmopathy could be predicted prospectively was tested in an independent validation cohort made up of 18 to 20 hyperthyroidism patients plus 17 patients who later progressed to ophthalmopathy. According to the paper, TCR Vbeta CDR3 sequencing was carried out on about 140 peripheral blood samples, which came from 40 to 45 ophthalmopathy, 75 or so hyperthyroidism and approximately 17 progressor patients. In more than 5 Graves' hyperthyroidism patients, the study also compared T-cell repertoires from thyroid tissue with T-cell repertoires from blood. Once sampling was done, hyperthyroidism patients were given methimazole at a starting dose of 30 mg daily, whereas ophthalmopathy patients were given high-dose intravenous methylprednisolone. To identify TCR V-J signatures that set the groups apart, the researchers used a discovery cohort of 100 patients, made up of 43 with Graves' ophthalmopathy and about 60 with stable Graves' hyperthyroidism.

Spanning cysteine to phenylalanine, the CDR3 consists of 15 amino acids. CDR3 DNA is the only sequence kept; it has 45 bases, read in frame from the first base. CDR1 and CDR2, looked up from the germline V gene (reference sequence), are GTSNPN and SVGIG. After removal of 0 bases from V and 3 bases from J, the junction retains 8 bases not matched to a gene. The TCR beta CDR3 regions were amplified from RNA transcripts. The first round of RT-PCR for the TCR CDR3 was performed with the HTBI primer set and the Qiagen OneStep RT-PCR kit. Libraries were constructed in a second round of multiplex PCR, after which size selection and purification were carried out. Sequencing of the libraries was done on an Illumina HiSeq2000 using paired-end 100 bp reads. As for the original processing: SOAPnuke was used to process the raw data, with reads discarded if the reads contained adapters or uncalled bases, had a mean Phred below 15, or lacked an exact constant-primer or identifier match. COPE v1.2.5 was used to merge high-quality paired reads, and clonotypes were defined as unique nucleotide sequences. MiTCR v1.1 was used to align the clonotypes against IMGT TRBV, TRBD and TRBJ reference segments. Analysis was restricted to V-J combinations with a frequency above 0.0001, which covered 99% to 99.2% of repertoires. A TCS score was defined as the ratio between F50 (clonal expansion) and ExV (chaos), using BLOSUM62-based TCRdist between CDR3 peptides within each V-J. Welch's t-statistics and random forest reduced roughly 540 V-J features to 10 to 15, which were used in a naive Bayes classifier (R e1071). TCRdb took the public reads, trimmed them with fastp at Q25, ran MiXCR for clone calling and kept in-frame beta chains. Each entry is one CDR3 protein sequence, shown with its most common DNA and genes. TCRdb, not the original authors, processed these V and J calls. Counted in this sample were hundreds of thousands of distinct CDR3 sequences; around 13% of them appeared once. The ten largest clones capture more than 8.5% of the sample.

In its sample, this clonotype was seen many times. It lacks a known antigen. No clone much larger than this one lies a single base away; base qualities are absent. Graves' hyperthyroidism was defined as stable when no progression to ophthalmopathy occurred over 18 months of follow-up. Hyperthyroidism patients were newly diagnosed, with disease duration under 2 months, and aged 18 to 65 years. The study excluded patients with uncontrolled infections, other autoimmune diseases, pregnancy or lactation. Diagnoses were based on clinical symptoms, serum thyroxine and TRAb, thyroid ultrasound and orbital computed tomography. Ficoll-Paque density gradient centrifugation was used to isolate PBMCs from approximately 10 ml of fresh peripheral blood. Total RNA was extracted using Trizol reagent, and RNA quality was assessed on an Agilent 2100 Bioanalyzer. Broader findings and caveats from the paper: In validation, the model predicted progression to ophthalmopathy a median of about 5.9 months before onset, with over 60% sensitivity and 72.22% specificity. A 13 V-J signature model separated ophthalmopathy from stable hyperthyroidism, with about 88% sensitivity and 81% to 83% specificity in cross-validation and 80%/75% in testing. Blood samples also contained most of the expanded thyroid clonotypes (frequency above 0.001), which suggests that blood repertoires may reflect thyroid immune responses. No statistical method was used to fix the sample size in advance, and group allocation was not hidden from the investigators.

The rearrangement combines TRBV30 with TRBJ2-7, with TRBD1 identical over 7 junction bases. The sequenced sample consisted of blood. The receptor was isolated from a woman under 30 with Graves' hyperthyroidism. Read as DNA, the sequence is TGTGCCTGGAGTGTAACAGGGGCCAAGCTCTACGAGCAGTACTTC. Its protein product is CAWSVTGAKLYEQYF.